Below are 30 T cell receptor beta chains sequenced from a single sample in a study of regulatory T cells in long-lasting Graves disease. Time point of the sample: persistent/refractory GD, antithyroid drugs over 5 years with positive TRAb. With RNA extracted from PBMCs as input, the TCR library was made. Relying on iRepertoire HTBI primers and Arm-PCR of CDR3 regions, the team built TCR beta libraries. Via MiXCR, TCRdb re-called the multiplex PCR reads, giving one row per CDR3 protein. The data contain hundreds of thousands of distinct CDR3 sequences, around 30% of them seen just once; the ten biggest clones take up around 42%. The material sequenced was peripheral blood mononuclear cells (PBMCs), taken when the disease was refractory, from a patient treated with antithyroid drugs. Receptors originate from a female donor with Graves disease.

This clonotype has more than one count but fewer than ten. The chain joins TRBV5-5 to TRBJ1-1; tentative D call: TRBD1 (5 bases). Germline-derived CDR1 and CDR2 are SGHKS and YYEKEE (reference sequence). This CDR3 is 15 amino acids long. V lost 1 base and J 7 bases, leaving 17 bases between the germline ends. The CDR3 loop reads CASSLPSQAPLEAFF. CDR3 nucleotides: TGTGCCAGCAGCTTGCCCTCACAGGCCCCTCTTGAAGCTTTCTTT.

The V call is TRBV2, the J call TRBJ1-1; D is possibly TRBD1 (5 bases). Trimming pared 6 bases from V and 0 bases from J, leaving 8 bases between. CDR3 length: 13 residues. Germline CDR1 SNHLY, CDR2 FYNNEI. CDR3 coding DNA: TGTGCCAGCAGGGACAACCTGAACACTGAAGCTTTCTTT. This encodes CASRDNLNTEAFF.

This clonotype appeared a few times. This rearrangement joins TRBV12-3 or TRBV12-4 to TRBJ1-6, with TRBD1 matching 7 bases. The V gene end was trimmed by 1 base and the J gene end by 10 bases; junction bases not matched to a gene: 7. This CDR3 has 15 amino acids. CDR3 bases: TGTGCCAGCAGTTTAGGAGGGCAGGGGGTCTCACCCCTCCACTTT. It translates to CASSLGGQGVSPLHF.

This clonotype was picked up many times. This chain's CDR3 is CASSSSGPQETQYF. The CDR3 coding sequence is TGTGCCAGCAGCTCCTCAGGCCCCCAAGAGACCCAGTACTTC. V gene TRBV7-3 combines with J gene TRBJ2-5; no reliable D call. Trimming shortened V by 4 bases and J by 1 base, and 10 bases separated the two germline ends. This CDR3 contains 14 residues. Germline-derived CDR1 and CDR2 are SGHTA and FQGTGA.

Remarks on this clonotype: A much larger clone sits a single nucleotide away, making a read error possible. V gene TRBV2 combines with J gene TRBJ1-2; D is perhaps TRBD1 (5 bases). The V end was cut by 0 bases, the J end by 2 bases, with 10 bases between. CDR3 length equals 15 residues. CDR1 is SNHLY, CDR2 FYNNEI, per germline. For the CDR3, the DNA is TGTGCCAGCAGTGAAGCCCTGACAGACAACTATGGCTACACCTTC. It translates to CASSEALTDNYGYTF.

The chain joins TRBV6-1 to TRBJ1-1; D remains unclear. The V gene lost 5 bases and the J gene lost 0 bases, with 22 bases spanning the gap. The CDR3 has 18 residues. Germline assignment: CDR1 MNHNS and CDR2 SASEGT. The CDR3 DNA is TGTGCCAGCAGTAACCCCCTCACGACAAATCCCATGAACACTGAAGCTTTCTTT. Protein: CASSNPLTTNPMNTEAFF.

The V and J genes are TRBV10-3 and TRBJ2-7; TRBD1 matches at 8 bases. The CDR3 extends over 14 amino acids. The trim removed 6 bases at V and 5 bases at J, leaving 9 bases unmatched. Germline V gene lookup returns CDR1 ENHRY and CDR2 SYGVKD. CDR3 DNA sequence: TGTGCCATCAGAGATGGACAGGGCCGCAACGAGCAGTACTTC. It translates to CAIRDGQGRNEQYF.

This clonotype came up once. A much bigger clone sits one base away, suggesting this may be a read error. As the CDR3 is not closed by the conserved phenylalanine or tryptophan, this likely results from a read error. The chain recombines TRBV6-9 with TRBJ2-5, with unresolved D. This CDR3 is 16 amino acids long. Germline assignment: CDR1 MNHGY and CDR2 SVAAGI. Trimming left V 3 bases short and J 4 bases short, with 18 bases between. The CDR3 loop is CASSYPLDQTLETQYS. CDR3 sequence (DNA): TGTGCCAGCAGTTACCCTTTGGACCAGACGTTAGAGACCCAGTACTCC.

The genes are TRBV19 and TRBJ1-2, with D maybe TRBD1 (5 bases). The V gene's germline CDR1 is LNHDA and CDR2 SQIVND (reference sequence). V was clipped by 6 bases and J by 7 bases, with 12 bases between them. The CDR3 extends over 12 amino acids. The CDR3 protein is CASSPGLPGYTF. The CDR3 DNA sequence: TGTGCCAGTAGCCCGGGACTCCCTGGCTACACCTTC. Filled out from reference TRBV19 and TRBJ1-2, the complete variable domain reads DGGITQSPKYLFRKEGQNVTLSCEQNLNHDAMYWYRQDPGQGLRLIYYSQIVNDFQKGDIAEGYSVSREKKESFPLTVTSAQKNPTAFYLCASSPGLPGYTFGSGTRLTVV.

The chain links TRBV3-1 to TRBJ1-1; D unclear. Trimming removed 1 base from V and 2 bases from J, with 11 bases in between. CDR3 length: 15 residues. Germline V gene sequence: CDR1 LGHDT, CDR2 YNNKEL (reference sequence). Written as DNA, the CDR3 is TGTGCCAGCAGCCAAGTTTCGACGGAAAACACTGAAGCTTTCTTT. Its translation is CASSQVSTENTEAFF.

A note on this clonotype: Relative to the germline gene, one junction end is altered; a read error may explain this. J is TRBJ2-7 and V is TRBV2; weak D call: TRBD1 (6 bases). The germline CDR1 and CDR2 sequences are SNHLY and FYNNEI. CDR3 length: 13 amino acids. CDR3 residues: CVSRDKSSYEQYF. The CDR3 DNA reads as TGTGTCAGCCGGGACAAGAGCTCCTACGAGCAGTACTTC.

Only a few counts were recorded for this clonotype. This rearrangement joins TRBV6-9 to TRBJ1-6; D is unclear. The V end was cut by 4 bases, the J end by 9 bases, with 7 bases between. This CDR3 has 12 amino acids. CDR1 and CDR2 (germline): MNHGY, SVAAGI. The CDR3 here is CASSFRGSPLHF. The DNA of the CDR3 is TGTGCCAGCAGTTTCCGGGGTTCACCCCTCCACTTT.

The sample holds many counts of this clonotype. The V gene is TRBV6-1, the J gene TRBJ1-1; TRBD1 matches at 9 bases. The V segment lost 8 bases and the J segment 1 base; nucleotides outside the gene matches: 2. Germline CDR1 and CDR2: MNHNS and SASEGT. The CDR3 consists of 13 residues. The CDR3 nucleotides read TGTGCCAGCCAGGACAGGGGGAACACTGAAGCTTTCTTT. Its protein is CASQDRGNTEAFF.

The gene calls are TRBV12-3 or TRBV12-4 and TRBJ2-7, with 8 bases matching TRBD2. V was clipped by 5 bases and J by 3 bases; unmatched bases: 3. The CDR3 is made up of 13 amino acids. The CDR3 DNA follows: TGTGCCAGCAGTCCGGGACTAGGCTACGAGCAGTACTTC. This sequence encodes CASSPGLGYEQYF.

This clonotype has a handful of counts. The J gene is TRBJ2-7, the V gene TRBV12-3 or TRBV12-4; 12 nucleotides agree with TRBD2. V trimming: 6 bases; J trimming: 5 bases; junction bases outside the gene matches: 8. The CDR3 loop spans 15 amino acids. CDR3 amino acids: CASRGGLAGIHEQYF. The DNA of the CDR3 is TGTGCCAGCAGGGGAGGACTAGCGGGAATACACGAGCAGTACTTC.

On this clonotype itself: Given the absence of the conserved phenylalanine or tryptophan at the CDR3 end, a read error is likely. The chain carries TRBV19 and TRBJ1-2; TRBD1 is a possible D gene (5 bases). CDR1 is LNHDA and CDR2 is SQIVND in the germline V gene (reference sequence). V was clipped by 6 bases and J by 5 bases, with 7 bases between them. The CDR3 contains 11 residues. The CDR3 spells CASRRGYGYTL. The CDR3 nucleotides are TGTGCCAGTAGGAGGGGATATGGCTACACCCTC.

The V gene is TRBV19, the J gene TRBJ1-1; weak D call: TRBD1 (5 bases). CDR3 size: 14 residues. V gave up 0 bases and J gave up 8 bases, with 13 bases separating them. Germline lookup yields CDR1 LNHDA and CDR2 SQIVND (reference sequence). CDR3 sequence reads: CASSIDRETEEAFF. For the CDR3, the DNA is TGTGCCAGTAGTATAGATCGGGAGACAGAAGAAGCTTTCTTT.

There are a few counts of this clonotype. The chain uses TRBV28 and TRBJ1-3, with 12 nucleotides matching TRBD1. This CDR3 has 15 residues. Germline V gene lookup returns CDR1 MDHEN and CDR2 SYDVKM. The CDR3 region is CAGQGAHSSGNTIYF. CDR3 nucleotide sequence: TGTGCGGGACAGGGGGCCCATAGCTCTGGAAACACCATATATTTT.

The V and J genes are TRBV6-5 and TRBJ1-1; TRBD1 is a possible D gene (5 bases). Germline lookup yields CDR1 MNHEY and CDR2 SVGAGI. The V gene lost 3 bases and the J gene lost 14 bases, with 16 bases spanning the gap. The CDR3 loop spans 12 amino acids. CDR3 sequence (DNA): TGTGCCAGCAGTTATTCTCGGGGGAATTTATTCTTT. It translates to CASSYSRGNLFF.

The chain employs TRBV6-2 or TRBV6-3 and TRBJ2-2; D tentatively fits TRBD1 or TRBD2 (7 bases each). V was trimmed by 7 bases and J by 5 bases, leaving 20 bases between them. CDR3 size: 16 residues. Germline V gene sequence: CDR1 MNHEY, CDR2 SVGEGT. As DNA, the CDR3 is TGTGCCAGCACCCCTCAGGGGGGGGGGCGGACCGGGGAGCTGTTTTTT. Its translation: CASTPQGGGRTGELFF.

This chain uses TRBV29-1 with TRBJ2-5, with 8 bases that match TRBD1. Germline V gene sequence: CDR1 SQVTM, CDR2 ANQGSEA. This CDR3 has 12 residues. V lost 3 bases, J lost 5 bases, and 2 bases stayed unmatched. CDR3 in DNA: TGCAGCGTTGAGGACAGGGAGGAGACCCAGTACTTC. Translation: CSVEDREETQYF.

The DNA of the CDR3 is TGTGCCAGCAGCCCCAATAGAGGGCTAGCGGCCACCGGGGAGCTGTTTTTT. Its protein is CASSPNRGLAATGELFF. The chain joins TRBV7-3 to TRBJ2-2, with 7 bases fitting TRBD2. The CDR3 is made up of 17 amino acids. Per the germline V gene, CDR1 is SGHTA and CDR2 is FQGTGA. Unmatched junction bases numbered 13, after V lost 5 bases and J lost 4 bases.

This clonotype was counted ten times or more. The chain employs TRBV2 and TRBJ1-2; 7 bases fit TRBD1. The V and J ends lost 2 bases and 4 bases, in that order; junction bases with no gene match: 7. This CDR3 has 15 residues. Looked up from germline, CDR1 is SNHLY and CDR2 is FYNNEI. The CDR3 DNA reads TGTGCCAGCAGTGAAAAGGGGGCGCATGGCTATGGCTACACCTTC. Translation gives CASSEKGAHGYGYTF.

The chain carries TRBV19 and TRBJ2-7, with a tentative D call TRBD2 (6 bases). Trimming cost V 5 bases and J 4 bases, with 12 bases left between them. The V gene's germline CDR1 is LNHDA and CDR2 SQIVND (reference sequence). CDR3 length: 13 residues. CDR3 sequence: CASSVQEGYEQYF. CDR3 nucleotides: TGTGCCAGTAGTGTCCAGGAGGGTTACGAGCAGTACTTC.

The genes are TRBV9 and TRBJ2-7; no firm D call. The germline V gene encodes CDR1 SGDLS and CDR2 YYNGEE. The V end lost 0 bases, the J end lost 7 bases, and 17 bases lay between the germline ends. The CDR3 covers 15 residues. CDR3: CASSVDGSNTWEQYF. The CDR3 DNA reads as TGTGCCAGCAGCGTAGATGGTAGTAATACGTGGGAGCAGTACTTC.

In its sample, this clonotype was seen a few times. The CDR3 sequence: CASRVGGFSGANVLTF. The CDR3, as DNA: TGTGCCAGCCGGGTGGGGGGATTCTCTGGGGCCAACGTCCTGACTTTC. This chain links TRBV2 with TRBJ2-6; TRBD2 is a possible D gene (6 bases). V was shortened by 8 bases and J by 0 bases, with 14 bases between the two germline ends. CDR1 is SNHLY, CDR2 FYNNEI, per germline. The length of the CDR3 is 16 residues.

The V and J genes are TRBV6-2 or TRBV6-3 and TRBJ1-5, with a weak D call TRBD1 (6 bases). The CDR3 contains 17 residues. Deletions cut 3 bases from V and 6 bases from J, with 21 bases between. The germline V gene encodes CDR1 MNHEY and CDR2 SVGEGT. CDR3 sequence: CASSYGGRGGWVQPQHF. The CDR3 DNA is TGTGCCAGCAGTTATGGGGGTAGGGGGGGCTGGGTTCAGCCCCAGCATTTT.

This clonotype has a count of ten or more. The chain carries TRBV12-3 or TRBV12-4 and TRBJ2-7; D is perhaps TRBD1 (5 bases). The CDR3 contains 13 residues. Trimming took off 6 bases at V and 6 bases at J, with 15 bases between the two ends. In DNA form, the CDR3 reads TGTGCCAGCAGGCGAACCCTAGGGGCCGAGCAGTACTTC. It encodes CASRRTLGAEQYF.

This clonotype was observed a handful of times. This sequence joins TRBV6-5 and TRBJ1-1; D is uncertain. The germline V gene encodes CDR1 MNHEY and CDR2 SVGAGI. This CDR3 is 14 amino acids long. V lost 4 bases to trimming and J lost 5 bases, with 14 bases between them. For the CDR3, the DNA is TGTGCCAGCAGTTCCATTGCCATTCTTACTGAAGCTTTCTTT. Translation gives CASSSIAILTEAFF.

This clonotype was observed at least ten times. This chain uses TRBV19 with TRBJ2-5, with TRBD2 identical over 13 bases. CDR3 length equals 16 residues. The V gene end was trimmed by 5 bases and the J gene end by 4 bases; junction bases not matched to a gene: 7. Germline CDR1 and CDR2: LNHDA and SQIVND (reference sequence). CDR3 in DNA: TGTGCCAGTAGTTCGCTGCGGACTAGCGGGAGAGAGACCCAGTACTTC. Amino acid sequence: CASSSLRTSGRETQYF.